One sample yielded the 5 T cell receptor gamma chains listed below, sequenced in a study of gamma-delta T cells after stem cell transplantation. TCRdb reanalyzed the RT-PCR reads using CATT. The table includes approximately 3,700 gamma-chain clones, around 5% detected once. Sequencing was performed on gamma-delta T cells. Source of these receptors: a human donor. It is not recorded whose cells these are; they may come from a transplant donor.

Within the sample, this clone is medium-sized (0.01 to 0.1%). This likely traces to a read error, being one base from a far larger clone. The sample carries other DNA sequences with the same CDR3. The gene calls are TRGV9 and TRGJP. This CDR3 has 16 amino acids. CDR1 and CDR2 (germline): GITISATS, ISYDGTV (reference sequence). CDR3 nucleotide sequence: TGCGCCTTGTGGGAGGTGTCAGAGTTGGGCAAAAAAATCAAGGTATTT. Translation gives CALWEVSELGKKIKVF.

This clone was observed a handful of times. The chain carries TRGV3 and TRGJ1 or TRGJ2. Per germline, CDR1 VTNTFY and CDR2 YDVSTARD (reference sequence). With V trimmed by 3 bases and J by 10 bases, 12 bases remained unmatched. CDR3 length: 13 amino acids. The CDR3 here is CATWDFTGKKKLF. As DNA, the CDR3 is TGTGCCACCTGGGACTTCACCGGGAAGAAGAAACTCTTT.

The chain combines TRGV9 with TRGJ1 or TRGJ2. J gave up 10 bases and V 5 bases, and 11 bases lay outside the gene matches. Germline V gene sequence: CDR1 GITISATS, CDR2 ISYDGTV (reference sequence). The length of the CDR3 is 12 residues. CDR3: CALWGSERKKLF. The DNA for the CDR3 is TGTGCCTTGTGGGGGTCGGAGAGGAAGAAACTCTTT.

J is TRGJ1 or TRGJ2 and V is TRGV9. The CDR3 covers 15 residues. Germline trimming cut 3 bases from V and 3 bases from J; bases unmatched to any gene: 11. The germline V gene encodes CDR1 GITISATS and CDR2 ISYDGTV (reference sequence). The CDR3 DNA follows: TGTGCCTTGTGGGAGCCCCTCGGTGTTTATTATAAGAAACTCTTT. Translating it yields CALWEPLGVYYKKLF.

In its sample, this clone was seen a few times. TCRdb attributes to this sequence the protein of a much larger clone, which differs from the DNA translation at residue 6; a read error is likely, and the protein displayed is translated from the DNA. CDR3 in amino acids: CALWTPQQLGKKIKVF. DNA of the CDR3: TGTGCCTTGTGGACGCCTCAGCAGTTGGGCAAAAAAATCAAGGTATTT. V gene TRGV9 combines with J gene TRGJP. Germline V lookup: CDR1 GITISATS, CDR2 ISYDGTV (reference sequence). The CDR3 totals 16 residues. J was trimmed by 8 bases and V by 6 bases; bases with no gene match: 10.